The 16 T cell receptor beta chains in this list originate from one sample, sequenced in a study of OX40 agonist ivuxolimab in advanced cancers. Sequenced by immunoSEQ multiplex PCR; TCRdb stores in-frame clones only, minus some. The profile shows some 70,000 clones, 80% to 95% of them singletons. The sample in question was CD4+ or CD8+ T cells sorted from blood, obtained in a trial of the OX40 agonist ivuxolimab. Every receptor here comes from an adult with an advanced solid tumor such as melanoma, head and neck, liver or kidney cancer.

The DNA for the CDR3 is TGTGCCAGCAGCTTGTTGACCGGGACAGGGGGCTTAGATACGCAGTATTTT. This codes for CASSLLTGTGGLDTQYF. The J gene is TRBJ2-3, the V gene TRBV5-6, with 12 bases lining up with TRBD1. Germline assignment: CDR1 SGHDT and CDR2 YYEEEE. V lost 1 base, J lost 5 bases, and 8 bases stayed unmatched. This CDR3 comprises 17 residues.

The rearrangement uses TRBV2 and TRBJ1-2; D possibly corresponds to TRBD1 (5 bases). With 5 bases removed from V and 4 bases from J, the gap between germline ends came to 14 bases. The CDR3 has 14 amino acids. The germline CDR1 and CDR2 sequences are SNHLY and FYNNEI. The CDR3 sequence is CASSLQGPLYGYTF. CDR3 in DNA: TGTGCCAGCAGTCTCCAGGGTCCCCTCTATGGCTACACCTTC.

This clone was seen only a few times. V gene TRBV5-1 combines with J gene TRBJ1-4; a possible D gene is TRBD1 (6 bases). The V and J ends lost 4 bases and 7 bases respectively, with 14 bases between them. CDR3 size: 14 residues. Germline V gives CDR1 SGHRS, CDR2 YFSETQ. CDR3: CASSRQAGGEKLFF. CDR3 DNA: TGCGCCAGCAGCAGACAGGCGGGGGGTGAAAAACTGTTTTTT.

The J gene is TRBJ2-5, the V gene TRBV18, with TRBD1 identical over 7 bases. There are 14 residues in the CDR3. Germline V gene data show CDR1 as KGHSH and CDR2 as LQKENI. Germline trimming cut 6 bases from V and 4 bases from J; bases unmatched to any gene: 8. As DNA, the CDR3 is TGTGCCAGCTCTCGGACAGGACAAGGAGAGACCCAGTACTTC. This codes for CASSRTGQGETQYF.

The chain couples TRBV7-3 to TRBJ2-2, with TRBD2 matching 7 bases. Trimming took 4 bases from V and 4 from J; bases not matched to a gene: 12. Germline V gene data show CDR1 as SGHTA and CDR2 as FQGTGA. The CDR3 loop spans 17 amino acids. The CDR3, as DNA: TGTGCCAGCAGCTGGGAACCTAGCGGTATTACCACCGGGGAGCTGTTTTTT. Its protein is CASSWEPSGITTGELFF.

V and J are TRBV7-3 and TRBJ1-1, with D uncertain. The V end lost 0 bases, the J end lost 4 bases, and 12 bases lay between the germline ends. The germline V gene encodes CDR1 SGHTA and CDR2 FQGTGA. CDR3 length: 15 residues. The CDR3 is CASSLTGGEGTEAFF. CDR3 sequence (DNA): TGTGCCAGCAGCTTAACGGGTGGGGAAGGCACTGAAGCTTTCTTT.

This chain links TRBV4-2 with TRBJ2-3; 11 positions match TRBD2. V dropped 2 bases and J dropped 3; count of bases not matched to a gene: 10. Germline CDR1 LGHNA, CDR2 YNFKEQ. CDR3 length: 18 amino acids. Written as DNA, the CDR3 is TGTGCCAGCAGCCAACTAGCGGGAGGAGATAAAAGTACAGATACGCAGTATTTT. It yields the protein CASSQLAGGDKSTDTQYF.

The count of this clone is one. In DNA form, the CDR3 reads TGTGCCAGCAGCGAAGGACAGGGGCTAGCCAAAAACATTCAGTACTTC. Encoded protein: CASSEGQGLAKNIQYF. This rearrangement joins TRBV5-4 to TRBJ2-4; TRBD1 matches at 9 bases. Germline V CDR1 and CDR2: SGHNT, YYREEE (reference sequence). V was pared by 4 bases and J by 0 bases, with 5 bases of the junction left unmatched. The CDR3 extends over 16 amino acids.

V usage is TRBV18 and J usage is TRBJ1-4, with D unresolved. The V and J ends lost 3 bases and 5 bases respectively, with 16 bases between them. The CDR3 length is 16 residues. Per the germline V gene, CDR1 is KGHSH and CDR2 is LQKENI. The CDR3 DNA reads TGTGCCAGCTCACCTGCCCTCACCGGGAACAATGAAAAACTGTTTTTT. Amino acids: CASSPALTGNNEKLFF.

The rearrangement links TRBV19 to TRBJ1-1; D is ambiguous. The CDR3 loop spans 15 amino acids. Trimming shortened V by 5 bases and J by 0 bases, and 13 bases separated the two germline ends. Germline CDR1 LNHDA, CDR2 SQIVND (reference sequence). The CDR3 here is CASSPQSAMNTEAFF. CDR3 DNA sequence: TGTGCCAGTAGTCCCCAATCGGCCATGAACACTGAAGCTTTCTTT.

CDR3 nucleotide sequence: TGCGCCAGCAGCAGGGACCCTGATGGCTACACCTTC. It is translated as CASSRDPDGYTF. The chain combines TRBV5-1 with TRBJ1-2; maybe TRBD1 (5 bases). Trimming removed 4 bases from V and 6 bases from J, with 10 bases in between. The CDR3 sequence is 12 residues long. Germline values: CDR1 SGHRS, CDR2 YFSETQ. Variable domain in full (rest from reference TRBV5-1 and TRBJ1-2): KAGVTQTPRYLIKTRGQQVTLSCSPISGHRSVSWYQQTPGQGLQFLFEYFSETQRNKGNFPGRFSGRQFSNSRSEMNVSTLELGDSALYLCASSRDPDGYTFGSGTRLTVV.

As regards this clone: At one end the junction does not follow the germline gene, possibly because of a read error. The chain links TRBV9 to TRBJ2-7; D not certain. Looked up from germline, CDR1 is SGDLS and CDR2 is YYNGEE. The CDR3 runs 12 residues. CDR3 nucleotide sequence: TGTGCCAGCAGCGCCCCCCCGACAAGGAAGCCCTTC. Its protein product is CASSAPPTRKPF.

The chain joins TRBV7-9 to TRBJ1-3; D is uncertain. CDR3 length: 13 amino acids. The V end lost 2 bases, the J end lost 4 bases, and 6 bases lay between the germline ends. CDR1 and CDR2 (germline): SEHNR, FQNEAQ (reference sequence). The CDR3 DNA follows: TGTGCCAGCAGCTTAATCGGCGGAAACACCATATATTTT. Amino acid sequence: CASSLIGGNTIYF.

This chain uses TRBV18 with TRBJ1-5; possible D gene TRBD1, 5 bases. The V gene's germline CDR1 is KGHSH and CDR2 LQKENI. V was pared by 1 base and J by 2 bases, with 12 bases between. The CDR3 covers 16 residues. In DNA form, the CDR3 reads TGTGCCAGCTCACCACAGGGGCGGGGTGGCAATCAGCCCCAGCATTTT. It translates to CASSPQGRGGNQPQHF.

The chain combines TRBV2 with TRBJ2-5; the D is unclear. This CDR3 is built from 12 residues. V lost 4 bases, J lost 6 bases, and 9 bases lay in between. CDR1 SNHLY and CDR2 FYNNEI come from the germline V gene. Here the CDR3 DNA reads TGTGCCAGCAGTGGGGTGGGGAAGACCCAGTACTTC. Translation gives CASSGVGKTQYF.

This clone showed up just a few times. V and J are TRBV11-2 and TRBJ2-1; either TRBD1 or TRBD2 may supply D (5 bases each). Germline V gene sequence: CDR1 SGHAT, CDR2 FQNNGV. Trimming took 0 bases from V and 5 from J, leaving 20 bases between them. This CDR3 has 18 amino acids. As DNA, the CDR3 is TGTGCCAGCAGCTTAGATATCAGGGCTCGGGATCTCCACAATGAGCAGTTCTTC. This encodes CASSLDIRARDLHNEQFF. Looking up the rest from reference TRBV11-2 and TRBJ2-1 gives the full variable domain: EAGVAQSPRYKIIEKRQSVAFWCNPISGHATLYWYQQILGQGPKLLIQFQNNGVVDDSQLPKDRFSAERLKGVDSTLKIQPAKLEDSAVYLCASSLDIRARDLHNEQFFGPGTRLTVL.